This T cell receptor beta chain was captured by sequencing in a study of human T cells and chemical hapten exposure. About the study: Patch tests delivered 0.01% DPC to the upper back and were evaluated at 6 days. Study-level results: Having alopecia, donors may respond immunologically unlike healthy people.

In the authors' workflow: Between about 23,224 and 700,000 TCRs appeared in each sample, and the median stood at roughly 95,000. Using its own MiXCR run on the RACE reads, TCRdb lists one record per CDR3 protein. TCRdb, not the authors, supplied the V and J calls. The sample lists tens of thousands of distinct CDR3 sequences, more than 8% occurring once. The CDR3 has 11 residues. The germline V and J ends were trimmed by 7 bases and 7 bases, with 11 bases remaining between them. CDR1 SQVTM and CDR2 ANQGSEA come from the germline V gene. In the case of this clonotype: Its antigen remains unknown.

Time point defined: patch test 3, about 24 weeks after DPC sensitization. Regarding treatment: therapeutic diphenylcyclopropenone sensitization with weekly scalp DPC. Total RNA was extracted from unfractionated whole blood. The chain has TRBV29-1 and TRBJ2-1; the D is unclear. This clonotype was sampled from a man in his fifties with alopecia areata. Some clones in this sample may be carry-over from other donors' samples. The sequences come from whole blood, collected in connection with sensitization to the hapten diphenylcyclopropenone (DPC). The CDR3 coding sequence is TGCAGCGGATCTAAGGTGAATGAGCAGTTCTTC. It translates to CSGSKVNEQFF.